This TCR beta chain is drawn from a study of blood T cell repertoires in COVID-19. V shed 6 bases, J shed 5 bases, and the junction held 7 bases outside the gene matches. Germline lookup yields CDR1 ENHRY and CDR2 SYGVKD. The CDR3 has 15 amino acids. Clones were read by immunoSEQ multiplex PCR, and TCRdb kept only the in-frame ones, dropping some. The profile covers approximately 350,000 clones, with 88% appearing a single time and 7% to 8% taken by the ten largest. The specimen sequenced was peripheral blood. This receptor was taken from a woman in her 70s with COVID-19, enrolled during active disease. The chain uses TRBV10-3 and TRBJ1-4; 9 bases map to TRBD1. The CDR3 protein is CAISANTGGNEKLFF. The CDR3 nucleotides are TGTGCCATCAGCGCAAACACAGGGGGCAATGAAAAACTGTTTTTT.